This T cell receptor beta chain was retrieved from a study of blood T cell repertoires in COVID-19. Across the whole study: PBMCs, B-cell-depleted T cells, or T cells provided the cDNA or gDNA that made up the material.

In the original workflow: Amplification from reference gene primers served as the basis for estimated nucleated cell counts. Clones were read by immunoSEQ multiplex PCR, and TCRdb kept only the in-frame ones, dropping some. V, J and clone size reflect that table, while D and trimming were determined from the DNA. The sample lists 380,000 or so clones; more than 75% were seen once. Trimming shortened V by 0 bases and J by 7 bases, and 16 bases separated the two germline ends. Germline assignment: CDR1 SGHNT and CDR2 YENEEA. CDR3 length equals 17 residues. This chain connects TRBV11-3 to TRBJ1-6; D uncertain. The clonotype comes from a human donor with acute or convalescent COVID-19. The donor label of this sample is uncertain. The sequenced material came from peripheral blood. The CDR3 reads CASSLDWPPPGNSPLHF. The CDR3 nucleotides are TGTGCCAGCAGCTTAGATTGGCCCCCGCCAGGCAATTCACCCCTCCACTTT.